Listed below are T cell receptor beta chains from one sample, sequenced in a study of neurological immune-mediated disorders. TCRdb recomputed calls from the 5' RACE reads with MiXCR, one row per CDR3 protein. The profile shows around 100,000 distinct CDR3 sequences, roughly a tenth of them singletons. Sequencing was performed on PBMCs. The receptors derive from a female donor with HTLV-1-associated myelopathy (HAM/TSP). The conserved cysteine and the conserved F or W are not part of the CDR3 here.

j_call v_call cdr3_aa
TRBJ1-1 TRBV7-2 ASSFGGQGARGTEAF
TRBJ2-1 TRBV28 ASNLPLGEQF
TRBJ1-2 TRBV20-1 SASGGNYGYT
TRBJ2-3 TRBV5-5 ASSFDGETDTQY
TRBJ2-1 TRBV5-1 ASSLELDNNEQF
TRBJ2-5 TRBV21-1 ASSRSHRAETQY
TRBJ2-7 TRBV12-5 ASGSPSSDGYNIYEQY
TRBJ1-2 TRBV20-1 SARDRGGYT
TRBJ1-5 TRBV20-1 SASRPGQGFSNQPQH
TRBJ1-1 TRBV5-1 ASSLRQGGDTEAF
TRBJ2-5 TRBV19 ASSTRTVQETQY
TRBJ2-1 TRBV9 ASSDLEGGHNEQF